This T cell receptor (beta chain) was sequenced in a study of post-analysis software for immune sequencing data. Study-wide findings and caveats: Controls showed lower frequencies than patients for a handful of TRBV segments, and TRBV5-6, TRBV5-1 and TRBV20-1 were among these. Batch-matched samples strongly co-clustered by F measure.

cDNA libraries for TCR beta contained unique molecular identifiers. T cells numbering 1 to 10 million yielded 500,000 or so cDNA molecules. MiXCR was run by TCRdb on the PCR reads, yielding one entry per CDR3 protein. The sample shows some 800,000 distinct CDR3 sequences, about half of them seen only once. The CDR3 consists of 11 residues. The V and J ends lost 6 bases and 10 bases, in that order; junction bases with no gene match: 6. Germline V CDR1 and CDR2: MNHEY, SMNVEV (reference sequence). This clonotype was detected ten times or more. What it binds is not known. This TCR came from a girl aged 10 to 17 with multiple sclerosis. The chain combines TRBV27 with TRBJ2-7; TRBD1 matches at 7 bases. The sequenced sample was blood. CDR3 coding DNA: TGTGCCAGCAGCCGACAGGGACATCAGTACTTC. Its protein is CASSRQGHQYF.